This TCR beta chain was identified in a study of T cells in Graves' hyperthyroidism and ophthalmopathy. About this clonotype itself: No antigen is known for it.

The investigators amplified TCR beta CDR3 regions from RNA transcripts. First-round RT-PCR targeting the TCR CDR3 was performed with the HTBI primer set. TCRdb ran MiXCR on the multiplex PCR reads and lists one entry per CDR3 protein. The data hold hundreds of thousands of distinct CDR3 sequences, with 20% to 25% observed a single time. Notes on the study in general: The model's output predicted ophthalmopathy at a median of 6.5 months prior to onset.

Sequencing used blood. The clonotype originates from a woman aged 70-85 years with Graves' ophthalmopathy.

The CDR3 region has the DNA TGTGCCAGCTCACCAACTATCGGGGCCGAGCAGTTCTTC. Encoded protein: CASSPTIGAEQFF. J is TRBJ2-1 and V is TRBV18; D is perhaps TRBD1 or TRBD2 (5 bases each). Per germline, CDR1 KGHSH and CDR2 LQKENI. Trimming shortened V by 2 bases and J by 10 bases, and 12 bases separated the two germline ends. The CDR3 spans 13 residues.